The 25 T cell receptor beta chains listed next were all sequenced from one sample in a study of STAT3 mutations in large granular lymphocyte leukemia. Notes on the study in general: Every T-LGLL patient had at least one immunodominant TCRbeta clonotype.

These receptors are not linked to any known antigen. Clones were sequenced by immunoSEQ multiplex PCR, and TCRdb holds only the in-frame ones, with some missing. The sample consists of some 4,000 clones, roughly 82% of them appearing once. The sequenced sample consisted of peripheral blood mononuclear cells. The source is a boy between 10 and 17 years old with T-cell large granular lymphocyte leukemia. Some clones in this sample may be carry-over from other donors' samples.

This clone was detected a few times. This chain connects TRBV14 to TRBJ1-2; no reliable D call. Germline CDR1 reads SGHDN; CDR2 reads FVKESK. The CDR3 totals 19 residues. V dropped 4 bases and J dropped 0 bases, with 24 bases sitting between them. The CDR3 region has the DNA TGTGCCAGCAGCCGTAATCTCGGACTTTTTCGCCAAGCTAACTATGGCTACACCTTC. Translation: CASSRNLGLFRQANYGYTF.

This clone has just one count. CDR3 amino acids: CSVPAAQYF. The CDR3, as DNA: TGCAGCGTCCCTGCGGCGCAGTATTTT. The chain is built from TRBV29-1 and TRBJ2-3; D remains ambiguous. Germline lookup yields CDR1 SQVTM and CDR2 ANQGSEA. The CDR3 extends over 9 amino acids. V dropped 6 bases and J dropped 10 bases, with 8 bases sitting between them.

This chain connects TRBV4-3 to TRBJ1-1; D is ambiguous. Between the trimmed V and J ends, which lost 1 base and 3 bases, there was a span of 6 bases. Germline V gene lookup returns CDR1 LGHNA and CDR2 YSLEER. This CDR3 is 13 amino acids long. CDR3 residues: CASSQVRDTEAFF. CDR3 in DNA: TGCGCCAGCAGCCAAGTAAGGGACACTGAAGCTTTCTTT.

The chain joins TRBV5-1 to TRBJ2-7, with D perhaps matching TRBD1 (7 bases). The V and J ends lost 4 bases and 3 bases respectively, with 17 bases between them. Germline CDR1 and CDR2: SGHRS and YFSETQ. The CDR3 loop spans 15 amino acids. The CDR3 nucleotides are TGCGCCAGCAGCCCTGGGACAGCGGGTTTCTACGAGCAGTACTTC. It yields the protein CASSPGTAGFYEQYF.

CDR3 in DNA: TGTGCCAGCAGACTGGGGGGTAGCTCCTACAATGAGCAGTTCTTC. It translates to CASRLGGSSYNEQFF. The chain joins TRBV7-8 to TRBJ2-1, with D possibly matching TRBD2 (6 bases). The V gene's germline CDR1 is SGHVS and CDR2 FQNEAQ. V was cut by 6 bases and J by 0 bases, with 12 bases left in between. The CDR3 is made up of 15 amino acids.

This clone was counted a few times. This chain uses TRBV7-9 with TRBJ2-7; no clear D gene. Germline lookup yields CDR1 SEHNR and CDR2 FQNEAQ (reference sequence). This CDR3 has 13 amino acids. The V end lost 1 base, the J end lost 0 bases, and 4 bases lay between the germline ends. This chain's CDR3 is CASSLESSYEQYF. Here the CDR3 DNA reads TGTGCCAGCAGCTTAGAGTCCTCCTACGAGCAGTACTTC.

The chain has TRBV30 and TRBJ2-1; no definite D call. The CDR3 runs 12 residues. Trimming cost V 5 bases and J 8 bases, with 13 bases left between them. The germline CDR1 and CDR2 sequences are GTSNPN and SVGIG (reference sequence). CDR3 sequence: CAWAGPGHEQFF. Here the CDR3 DNA reads TGTGCCTGGGCCGGCCCCGGACATGAGCAGTTCTTC.

This chain connects TRBV7-2 to TRBJ2-5; no firm D call. Germline V CDR1 and CDR2: SGHTA, FQGNSA. V lost 3 bases, J lost 5 bases, and 16 bases lay in between. This CDR3 is built from 15 residues. The CDR3 DNA follows: TGTGCCAGCAGCTTTCGCAGAATATTTGGGGAGACCCAGTACTTC. Encoded protein: CASSFRRIFGETQYF.

The gene calls are TRBV5-6 and TRBJ2-5; the D is unclear. Germline loops: CDR1 SGHDT, CDR2 YYEEEE. Trimming took off 1 base at V and 1 base at J, with 8 bases between the two ends. The CDR3 loop spans 14 amino acids. CDR3 bases: TGTGCCAGCAGCTTGTGGGTTGGCCAAGAGACCCAGTACTTC. Translation: CASSLWVGQETQYF.

This clone was seen only a few times. The V call is TRBV13, the J call TRBJ1-1; D is ambiguous. CDR1 is PRHDT and CDR2 is FYEKMQ in the germline V gene (reference sequence). The length of the CDR3 is 9 residues. V was trimmed by 3 bases and J by 12 bases, leaving 5 bases between them. CDR3 protein: CASSLGPFF. The CDR3 region has the DNA TGTGCCAGCAGCTTGGGTCCTTTCTTT.

The J gene is TRBJ2-1, the V gene TRBV5-1; D gene uncertain. The germline V and J ends were trimmed by 0 bases and 1 base, with 5 bases remaining between them. The CDR3 is 14 residues long. Looked up from germline, CDR1 is SGHRS and CDR2 is YFSETQ. CDR3 in DNA: TGCGCCAGCAGCTTGGAAGGGTCCTACAATGAGCAGTTCTTC. Translated, it gives CASSLEGSYNEQFF.

This rearrangement joins TRBV5-1 to TRBJ2-7; TRBD2 aligns across 7 bases. Trimming at V came to 5 bases and at J to 5 bases, leaving 7 bases not matched to a gene. Germline V lookup: CDR1 SGHRS, CDR2 YFSETQ. The CDR3 length is 13 residues. As DNA, the CDR3 is TGCGCCAGCAGTAGGGAGCGGGGCCACGAGCAGTACTTC. It yields the protein CASSRERGHEQYF.

The V gene is TRBV12-5, the J gene TRBJ1-4; D not resolved. The CDR3 has 12 residues. In germline, CDR1 is LGHNT, CDR2 FRNRAP. Trimming stripped 0 bases from V and 10 bases from J, with 6 bases between. DNA for the CDR3: TGTGCTAGTGGTTTGGTGGGCGGAAAACTGTTTTTT. Encoded protein: CASGLVGGKLFF.

The chain combines TRBV5-4 with TRBJ1-2; D is unclear. Germline assignment: CDR1 SGHNT and CDR2 YYREEE (reference sequence). V shed 0 bases and J shed 0 bases, with 9 bases lying between them. This CDR3 region has 15 residues. CDR3 loop: CASSLAAQSNYGYTF. In DNA, the CDR3 is TGTGCCAGCAGCTTGGCGGCACAGTCTAACTATGGCTACACCTTC.

This rearrangement joins TRBV5-1 to TRBJ2-1; D unclear. Germline V lookup: CDR1 SGHRS, CDR2 YFSETQ. This CDR3 is built from 11 residues. With 0 bases removed from V and 9 bases from J, the gap between germline ends came to 4 bases. This CDR3 reads CASSLGTEQFF. CDR3 bases: TGCGCCAGCAGCTTGGGTACTGAGCAGTTCTTC.

V and J are TRBV5-6 and TRBJ2-7, with TRBD2 identical over 11 bases. CDR3 length equals 14 residues. V trimming: 4 bases; J trimming: 4 bases; junction bases outside the gene matches: 4. Germline CDR1 SGHDT, CDR2 YYEEEE. The CDR3 DNA is TGTGCCAGCAGCGTGGGACTAGCGGTGTACGAGCAGTACTTC. It is translated as CASSVGLAVYEQYF.

This chain uses TRBV7-9 with TRBJ1-1; TRBD1 matches at 7 bases. The CDR3 contains 15 residues. CDR1 and CDR2 from the germline V gene are SEHNR and FQNEAQ (reference sequence). Trimming removed 6 bases from V and 1 base from J; junction bases left unmatched: 8. The DNA for the CDR3 is TGTGCCAGCAGTACGCCCAGGGGGTCGAACACTGAAGCTTTCTTT. This sequence encodes CASSTPRGSNTEAFF.

This chain links TRBV12-5 with TRBJ2-7, with 11 bases lining up with TRBD1. Per germline, CDR1 LGHNT and CDR2 FRNRAP. The CDR3 covers 16 residues. V was pared by 0 bases and J by 6 bases, with 7 bases of the junction left unmatched. The DNA of the CDR3 is TGTGCTAGTGGTTTGGTACTAGGACAGGGGGCTCCCGAGCAGTACTTC. This translates into CASGLVLGQGAPEQYF.

The rearrangement joins TRBV6-1 to TRBJ2-7, with D perhaps TRBD1 (5 bases). V was clipped by 3 bases and J by 2 bases, with 8 bases between them. Germline values: CDR1 MNHNS, CDR2 SASEGT. CDR3 size: 13 residues. CDR3 sequence reads: CASSEGRPYEQYF. Written as DNA, the CDR3 is TGTGCCAGCAGTGAGGGGCGGCCCTACGAGCAGTACTTC.

For the CDR3, the DNA is TGTGCCAGCAGCTTAGGGGGGAGGGGTACTGAAGCTTTCTTT. It codes for CASSLGGRGTEAFF. V gene TRBV7-9 combines with J gene TRBJ1-1, with D possibly TRBD1 on 5 matching bases. The germline gives CDR1 SEHNR, CDR2 FQNEAQ (reference sequence). V was cut by 1 base and J by 5 bases, with 11 bases left in between. The CDR3 length is 14 residues.

The rearrangement uses TRBV5-1 and TRBJ1-1; D is ambiguous. V dropped 0 bases and J dropped 1 base, with 7 bases sitting between them. Germline loops: CDR1 SGHRS, CDR2 YFSETQ. The CDR3 totals 14 residues. The CDR3 DNA is TGCGCCAGCAGCTTGGTACCCGCGAACACTGAAGCTTTCTTT. Translation gives CASSLVPANTEAFF. Supplemented by reference TRBV5-1 and TRBJ1-1, the full variable domain reads KAGVTQTPRYLIKTRGQQVTLSCSPISGHRSVSWYQQTPGQGLQFLFEYFSETQRNKGNFPGRFSGRQFSNSRSEMNVSTLELGDSALYLCASSLVPANTEAFFGQGTRLTVV.

The chain employs TRBV7-9 and TRBJ2-3; no definite D call. Germline V gives CDR1 SEHNR, CDR2 FQNEAQ (reference sequence). There are 13 residues in the CDR3. V was clipped by 8 bases and J by 0 bases, with 9 bases between them. The CDR3: CASQDWSTDTQYF. CDR3 nucleotide sequence: TGTGCCAGCCAAGACTGGAGCACAGATACGCAGTATTTT.

The J gene is TRBJ2-5, the V gene TRBV5-1; 10 positions agree with TRBD2. Per the germline V gene, CDR1 is SGHRS and CDR2 is YFSETQ. V trimming: 3 bases; J trimming: 2 bases; junction bases outside the gene matches: 1. CDR3 size: 14 residues. CDR3 sequence (DNA): TGCGCCAGCAGCTGGACTAGCGGTCAAGAGACCCAGTACTTC. Protein product: CASSWTSGQETQYF. Together with reference TRBV5-1 and TRBJ2-5, the CDR3 gives the full variable domain: KAGVTQTPRYLIKTRGQQVTLSCSPISGHRSVSWYQQTPGQGLQFLFEYFSETQRNKGNFPGRFSGRQFSNSRSEMNVSTLELGDSALYLCASSWTSGQETQYFGPGTRLLVL.

This clone appeared a few times. The rearrangement links TRBV7-9 to TRBJ2-7, with 9 bases that match TRBD1. CDR3 size: 15 residues. Germline lookup yields CDR1 SEHNR and CDR2 FQNEAQ (reference sequence). V was pared by 1 base and J by 4 bases, with 5 bases of the junction left unmatched. The CDR3 DNA is TGTGCCAGCAGCTTAGGTGACAGGGGGAGATACGAGCAGTACTTC. Amino acid sequence: CASSLGDRGRYEQYF.

This clone has more than one count but fewer than ten. The chain couples TRBV10-3 to TRBJ2-1; the D is unclear. Per the germline V gene, CDR1 is ENHRY and CDR2 is SYGVKD. Trimming took off 5 bases at V and 8 bases at J, with 10 bases between the two ends. The CDR3 has 12 amino acids. For the CDR3, the DNA is TGTGCCATCAGTCCTCCGGGTGATGAGCAGTTCTTC. This codes for CAISPPGDEQFF.